These T cell receptor beta chains were read from a single sample in a study of radiation and T cells in renal cell carcinoma. Sequenced by immunoSEQ multiplex PCR; TCRdb stores in-frame clones only, minus some. The table records about 140,000 clones, approximately 82% of them present only once. Material: blood, obtained from a patient whose treatment included radiotherapy and nephrectomy. The receptors stem from a woman in her fifties or sixties with renal cell carcinoma. Both conserved end residues are trimmed from each CDR3. Fields, in order: J gene, D gene, V gene, CDR3 protein. The D gene is left open where the match is weak.

J gene: TRBJ1-4; D gene: .; V gene: TRBV30; CDR3 protein: AWSGEGEKLF
J gene: TRBJ1-5; D gene: .; V gene: TRBV19; CDR3 protein: ASKEGYQPQH
J gene: TRBJ2-3; D gene: .; V gene: TRBV5-1; CDR3 protein: ASSLTSDTQY
J gene: TRBJ1-5; D gene: TRBD1; V gene: TRBV7-9; CDR3 protein: ASAGTGNQPQH
J gene: TRBJ1-5; D gene: .; V gene: TRBV19; CDR3 protein: ASSSGWWGMNSNQPQH
J gene: TRBJ2-7; D gene: TRBD1; V gene: TRBV9; CDR3 protein: ASSNLGTGAYEQY
J gene: TRBJ1-4; D gene: .; V gene: TRBV9; CDR3 protein: ASTRGGENEKLF
J gene: TRBJ1-2; D gene: .; V gene: TRBV2; CDR3 protein: ASSEWAVYGYT
J gene: TRBJ2-5; D gene: TRBD2; V gene: TRBV7-2; CDR3 protein: ASSWTSGGEVTQY
J gene: TRBJ2-7; D gene: .; V gene: TRBV10-3; CDR3 protein: AISEERNRYEQY
J gene: TRBJ2-1; D gene: TRBD2; V gene: TRBV7-2; CDR3 protein: ASSLGGTSGSYNEQF
J gene: TRBJ1-5; D gene: .; V gene: TRBV7-2; CDR3 protein: ASSWGAGNQPQH
J gene: TRBJ1-1; D gene: .; V gene: TRBV29-1; CDR3 protein: SVDMTGTEAF
J gene: TRBJ2-7; D gene: .; V gene: TRBV9; CDR3 protein: ASSVDGSRGSEQY
J gene: TRBJ1-3; D gene: TRBD1; V gene: TRBV25-1; CDR3 protein: ASSPPGTALPGNTIY
J gene: TRBJ1-4; D gene: .; V gene: TRBV5-1; CDR3 protein: ASRGTIATNEKLF
J gene: TRBJ1-3; D gene: TRBD1; V gene: TRBV5-1; CDR3 protein: ASSATGGNTIY
J gene: TRBJ1-2; D gene: .; V gene: TRBV30; CDR3 protein: AWSGEQGMYYGYT
J gene: TRBJ2-3; D gene: TRBD1; V gene: TRBV18; CDR3 protein: ASSPGHWTGASTDTQY
J gene: TRBJ1-2; D gene: TRBD1; V gene: TRBV5-6; CDR3 protein: ASSSGTGLNYGYT
J gene: TRBJ2-5; D gene: TRBD2; V gene: TRBV29-1; CDR3 protein: SVPGLDMAQY
J gene: TRBJ2-3; D gene: .; V gene: TRBV29-1; CDR3 protein: SVEGGSGTDTQY
J gene: TRBJ2-5; D gene: .; V gene: TRBV9; CDR3 protein: ASGQGSVETQY
J gene: TRBJ1-3; D gene: .; V gene: TRBV7-9; CDR3 protein: ASSLWLLDSGNTIY
J gene: TRBJ1-2; D gene: .; V gene: TRBV7-6; CDR3 protein: ASSLAQSGYGYT
J gene: TRBJ1-1; D gene: .; V gene: TRBV11-2; CDR3 protein: ASSLWESEAF
J gene: TRBJ2-7; D gene: TRBD2; V gene: TRBV6-5; CDR3 protein: ASREREGRYEQY
J gene: TRBJ2-7; D gene: .; V gene: TRBV18; CDR3 protein: ASSPLNRVLREEQY
J gene: TRBJ2-7; D gene: TRBD2; V gene: TRBV7-2; CDR3 protein: ASSLSGTSGAEWY
J gene: TRBJ2-7; D gene: TRBD1; V gene: TRBV9; CDR3 protein: ASSVQSTGASREQY
J gene: TRBJ2-7; D gene: .; V gene: TRBV13; CDR3 protein: ASSLGTSRGEQY
J gene: TRBJ2-1; D gene: TRBD2; V gene: TRBV9; CDR3 protein: ASSVGTSGYNEQF
J gene: TRBJ1-1; D gene: .; V gene: TRBV6-5; CDR3 protein: ASTPPGGFEAF
J gene: TRBJ2-6; D gene: .; V gene: TRBV27; CDR3 protein: ASAFGGGLAGANVLT
J gene: TRBJ1-5; D gene: .; V gene: TRBV28; CDR3 protein: ASSGSGGPGPQH
J gene: TRBJ1-2; D gene: .; V gene: TRBV15; CDR3 protein: ATSREKTRSYGYT
J gene: TRBJ2-7; D gene: TRBD2; V gene: TRBV7-2; CDR3 protein: ASSLARGDEQY
J gene: TRBJ2-7; D gene: TRBD1; V gene: TRBV30; CDR3 protein: AWMGTGGEQY
J gene: TRBJ2-7; D gene: TRBD1; V gene: TRBV2; CDR3 protein: ASRTTGAGTYEQY
J gene: TRBJ1-2; D gene: .; V gene: TRBV27; CDR3 protein: ASSFSWGIDGYT
J gene: TRBJ2-3; D gene: .; V gene: TRBV6-5; CDR3 protein: ASSLGPQGTQY
J gene: TRBJ1-4; D gene: TRBD1; V gene: TRBV5-8; CDR3 protein: ASSRDRTNEKLF
J gene: TRBJ2-7; D gene: TRBD1; V gene: TRBV19; CDR3 protein: ASSSRDRDEQY
J gene: TRBJ1-6; D gene: .; V gene: TRBV10-3; CDR3 protein: AISVMVRGPPSPLH
J gene: TRBJ1-1; D gene: .; V gene: TRBV5-6; CDR3 protein: ASSGETSNTEAF
J gene: TRBJ2-2; D gene: .; V gene: TRBV9; CDR3 protein: ASSVGAGTLSGELF
J gene: TRBJ1-1; D gene: TRBD1; V gene: TRBV5-1; CDR3 protein: ASRRGVGGEWDTEAF
J gene: TRBJ2-3; D gene: .; V gene: TRBV5-6; CDR3 protein: ASSFQGRTDTQY